The text below deals with one T cell receptor beta chain. Its antigen specificity is not known. The CDR3, cysteine through phenylalanine, is 15 amino acids long. Only the protein is available. From the germline V gene (reference sequence), CDR1 is DFQATT and CDR2 is SNEGSKA. For every CD8+ T cell subset, about 300,000 cells were flow-sorted straight into RLT lysis buffer, and each subset was sorted in triplicate. To exclude memory contaminants, naive CD8+ T cells were stringently defined as CD45RO-CCR7+CD27+CD95-. Peripheral blood mononuclear cells were isolated from buffy coats by standard density gradient centrifugation. Naive CXCR3-negative and CXCR3-positive CD8+ T cells were flow-sorted on a FACSAria III. Total RNA was extracted from sorted cells using an RNeasy Mini Kit. These data belong to a study of CXCR3-negative and CXCR3-positive naive CD8 T cells (dated by TCRdb to between 2017 and 2020). About the full investigation: About 150 million TRB reads were obtained in total, roughly 1.5 +/- 0.3 million reads per library. Diversity and physicochemical repertoire analyses were performed on about 12 donors pooled from two independent experiments. For the TRBV-TRBJ cluster analysis, the naive subsets came from about five donors, while the memory cells came from 3 donors.

Sequencing was carried out with a NextSeq 550. The Human TCR Profiling Kit (MiLaboratory) was used to prepare UMI-labeled 5' RACE TRB cDNA libraries. cDNA synthesis used the entire amount of extracted RNA, and PCR amplification then used the entire amount of cDNA produced. The libraries were made side by side, with each library going through the same number of PCR cycles. The study's processing was this. MIGEC and MiXCR extracted about 50,000 +/- 10,000 unique UMI-labeled TRB cDNA molecules per library, requiring at least two reads per UMI. Each library averaged about 40,000 +/- 10,000 functional in-frame TRB CDR3 nucleotide clonotypes without stop codons. After each sample was downsampled to 5000 UMI-labeled TRB molecules, VDJtools was used to calculate diversity metrics such as normalized Shannon-Wiener and Chao1. Clonotype-size-weighted physicochemical properties of the central five CDR3 residues (interaction energy, strength, volume and Kidera factor 4) were computed in VDJtools. Reprocessed by TCRdb, the reads give a single entry per CDR3 protein sequence, without DNA. The V and J calls were not made by the authors but by TCRdb's processing. In this sample's table one finds some 85,000 distinct CDR3 sequences. The ten biggest clones cover 0.53% of the sample.

Overall results and qualifications from the work: Because surface CD5, which is linked to self-reactivity in mice, was comparable between the naive subsets, TCR interaction strength was also inferred from the physicochemical properties of TRB CDR3s. Comparably high repertoire diversity was found in both naive subsets, whereas much lower repertoire diversity was found in memory CD8+ T cells. Compared with CXCR3-negative naive cells, CXCR3-positive naive cells had TRB CDR3s with higher hydrophobicity (lower Kidera factor 4), lower energy, and higher strength and volume indices. Naive CXCR3-negative and CXCR3-positive cells from the same donor showed similar TRBV-TRBJ usage, whereas memory cells showed distinct patterns. Because CXCR3 expression was partially decreased after cryopreservation, freshly isolated PBMCs were used for most assays.

The TCR was taken from a human donor in good health. Some clones in this sample may be carry-over from other donors' samples. Sequenced sample: naive CXCR3+ CD8+ T cells from blood. The cell subset or site label corresponds to: CD45RO-CCR7+CD27+CD95- naive CD8+ T cells expressing CXCR3 (TNR3+). Recombination joined TRBV20-1 with TRBJ2-7; TCRdb proposes TRBD1, but this gene call is untestable without DNA. For the CDR3, the sequence is CSARNRTETSYEQYF.